Below are 11 T cell receptor beta chains sequenced from a single sample in a study of blood T cell repertoires in COVID-19. TCRdb's copy holds only in-frame clones and misses some; the assay was immunoSEQ multiplex PCR. The data contain about 74,000 clones, approximately 85% of them singletons. Sequencing was carried out using peripheral blood. The receptors come from a man in his forties or fifties with acute or convalescent COVID-19.

The gene calls are TRBV18 and TRBJ2-7; D remains unclear. CDR1 and CDR2 from the germline V gene are KGHSH and LQKENI. This CDR3 is built from 14 residues. V lost 8 bases to trimming and J lost 5 bases, with 19 bases between them. DNA for the CDR3: TGTGCCAGCCGTCCTCCGGCGGCTCCGGACGAGCAGTACTTC. The encoded protein is CASRPPAAPDEQYF.

About this clone itself: A junction boundary mismatches the germline segment, possibly from a read error. The V and J genes are TRBV6-5 and TRBJ2-7; 7 nucleotides align to TRBD1. Germline CDR1 is MNHEY and CDR2 is SVGAGI. The CDR3 totals 14 residues. CDR3: CASTKAPGQAGQDF. DNA of the CDR3: TGTGCCAGCACCAAAGCCCCCGGACAGGCTGGACAGGACTTC.

This clone was seen just once. Written as DNA, the CDR3 is TGCGCCAGCAGCTCGGGGGGACAGGGTGGGACAGAGACCCAGTACTTC. It specifies CASSSGGQGGTETQYF. The gene calls are TRBV5-1 and TRBJ2-5, with 9 bases identical to TRBD1. The CDR3 sequence is 16 residues long. Germline loops: CDR1 SGHRS, CDR2 YFSETQ. The J segment lost 4 bases and the V segment lost 3 bases, leaving 10 bases of the junction unmatched. The complete variable domain, with remaining parts taken from reference TRBV5-1 and TRBJ2-5, reads KAGVTQTPRYLIKTRGQQVTLSCSPISGHRSVSWYQQTPGQGLQFLFEYFSETQRNKGNFPGRFSGRQFSNSRSEMNVSTLELGDSALYLCASSSGGQGGTETQYFGPGTRLLVL.

The chain links TRBV6-5 to TRBJ2-7; possibly TRBD2 for D (6 bases). V lost 4 bases, J lost 2 bases, and 18 bases lay in between. The CDR3 has 16 amino acids. Looked up from germline, CDR1 is MNHEY and CDR2 is SVGAGI. CDR3: CASSLSTSRFPYEQYF. DNA of the CDR3: TGTGCCAGCAGTTTATCGACTAGTCGGTTTCCCTACGAGCAGTACTTC.

V usage is TRBV3-1 (or the pseudogene TRBV3-2) and J usage is TRBJ2-3; TRBD2 matches 10 bases. Germline CDR1 LGHDT, CDR2 YNNKEL (reference sequence). V shed 1 base and J 6 bases; nucleotides not matched to a gene: 4. CDR3 length: 15 residues. This CDR3 is CASSQASGGKDTQYF. Here the CDR3 DNA reads TGTGCCAGCAGCCAAGCTAGCGGGGGTAAGGATACGCAGTATTTT.

This clone was recorded once. This chain links TRBV15 with TRBJ2-3, with D possibly being TRBD1 (5 bases). V was pared by 0 bases and J by 5 bases, with 18 bases between. The CDR3 contains 17 residues. Looked up from germline, CDR1 is LNHNV and CDR2 is YYDKDF (reference sequence). The CDR3 spells CATSREWGRGRLDTQYF. The CDR3 DNA reads TGTGCCACCAGCAGAGAATGGGGAAGGGGTAGATTAGATACGCAGTATTTT.

The chain links TRBV6-5 to TRBJ1-3, with a tentative D call TRBD1 (5 bases). Germline CDR1 reads MNHEY; CDR2 reads SVGAGI. The ends were cut back, 7 bases at V and 0 bases at J, with 13 bases in the middle. The CDR3 runs to 15 residues. The CDR3 region is CASTPGVFSGNTIYF. The CDR3 region has the DNA TGTGCCAGCACCCCGGGGGTCTTCTCTGGAAACACCATATATTTT.

The CDR3 protein is CASRSTENSNQPQHF. As DNA, the CDR3 is TGTGCCAGCAGAAGTACAGAAAATAGCAATCAGCCCCAGCATTTT. This chain uses TRBV2 with TRBJ1-5; no clear D. This CDR3 has 15 residues. Germline CDR1 and CDR2: SNHLY and FYNNEI. Trimming pared 6 bases from V and 0 bases from J, leaving 12 bases between.

The V gene is TRBV24-1, the J gene TRBJ1-1, with D unresolved. In germline, CDR1 is KGHDR, CDR2 SFDVKD. V lost 3 bases to trimming and J lost 6 bases, with 10 bases between them. This CDR3 is 13 amino acids long. CDR3 bases: TGTGCCACCAGTGATCCACTACGAGCTGAAGCTTTCTTT. Protein sequence: CATSDPLRAEAFF.

The chain has TRBV11-3 and TRBJ2-3; unclear D gene. The CDR3 contains 12 residues. Germline CDR1 reads SGHNT; CDR2 reads YENEEA. V was shortened by 5 bases and J by 1 base, with 4 bases between the two germline ends. CDR3 sequence (DNA): TGTGCCAGCAGCCCCGGCACAGATACGCAGTATTTT. Translation gives CASSPGTDTQYF.

This rearrangement joins TRBV7-8 to TRBJ2-3; 14 positions match TRBD2. CDR1 is SGHVS and CDR2 is FQNEAQ in the germline V gene. The CDR3 runs to 18 residues. V lost 4 bases to trimming and J lost 2 bases; unmatched junction nucleotides: 8. In DNA form, the CDR3 reads TGTGCCAGCAGCTCACACGGGACTAGCGGGGGTTCCACAGATACGCAGTATTTT. This gives the protein CASSSHGTSGGSTDTQYF.